The source of this T cell receptor beta chain is a study of blood T cell repertoires in COVID-19. Background on the study: T cells, B-cell-depleted T cells, or PBMCs provided the cDNA or gDNA that served as material.

Authors' methods: Quantification of nucleated cells was approximated via reference gene primer amplification. The assay was immunoSEQ multiplex PCR, and TCRdb's table has in-frame clones only and misses some. V and J calls and clone size follow that table, whereas D and trimming were derived from the DNA. The top ten clones hold around 3% of a sample with about 370,000 clones, around 89% of them seen once. While infection was still active, Seattle patients were enrolled and then followed longitudinally. Material for sequencing was peripheral blood. The sequence came from a woman under 40 with COVID-19, enrolled during active disease.

The CDR3 DNA reads TGCAGCGTTGATTCCCCCCCTCGGTACACTGAAGCTTTCTTT. Translating it yields CSVDSPPRYTEAFF. This rearrangement joins TRBV29-1 to TRBJ1-1; D unclear. CDR3 length: 14 amino acids. V gave up 3 bases and J gave up 3 bases, with 14 bases separating them. Germline lookup yields CDR1 SQVTM and CDR2 ANQGSEA. Variable domain in full (rest from reference TRBV29-1 and TRBJ1-1): SAVISQKPSRDICQRGTSLTIQCQVDSQVTMMFWYRQQPGQSLTLIATANQGSEATYESGFVIDKFPISRPNLTFSTLTVSNMSPEDSSIYLCSVDSPPRYTEAFFGQGTRLTVV.